This entry is about one TCR beta chain. The antigen is not known. The data originate from a study of vaccination and CD4 T cells after COVID-19. Specified treatment: 10-day PBMC culture with coronavirus spike peptide pools or control peptides (ViraFEST assay). CDR1 is LNHNV and CDR2 is YYDKDF in the germline V gene (reference sequence). With 0 bases removed from V and 0 bases from J, the gap between germline ends came to 5 bases. The CDR3 has 14 residues. An Oncomine TCR Beta short-read assay was used to sequence the DNA from cultured CD4+ T cells. TCRdb reprocessed the PCR reads with MiXCR, giving one entry per CDR3 protein. The sample includes about 23,000 distinct CDR3 sequences, under 45% of them seen just once.

The rearrangement uses TRBV15 and TRBJ2-5; D not certain. The sequencing used CD4+ T cells from blood, cultured in vitro, collected before SARS-CoV-2 vaccination. The clonotype originates from a human donor who received a COVID-19 vaccine. In DNA, the CDR3 is TGTGCCACCAGCAGAGATCAGAACCAAGAGACCCAGTACTTC. Its translation is CATSRDQNQETQYF.